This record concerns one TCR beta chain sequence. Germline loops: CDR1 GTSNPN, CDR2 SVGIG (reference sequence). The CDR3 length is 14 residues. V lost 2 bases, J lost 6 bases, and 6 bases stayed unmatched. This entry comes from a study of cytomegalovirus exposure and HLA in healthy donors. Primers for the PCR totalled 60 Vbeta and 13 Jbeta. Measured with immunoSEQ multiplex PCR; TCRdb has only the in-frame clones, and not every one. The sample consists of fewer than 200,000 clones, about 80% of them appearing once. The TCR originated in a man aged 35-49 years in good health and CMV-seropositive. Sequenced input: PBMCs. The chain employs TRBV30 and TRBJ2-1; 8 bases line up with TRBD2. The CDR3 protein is CAWSRGGRRNEQFF. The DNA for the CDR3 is TGTGCCTGGAGTCGTGGCGGGAGGCGCAATGAGCAGTTCTTC.